The rows below give T cell receptor beta chains drawn from one sample of a study of blood T cell repertoires in COVID-19. The method was immunoSEQ multiplex PCR; TCRdb's version includes in-frame clones alone and lacks a portion of them. The profile covers approximately 200,000 clones, with about 83% appearing a single time and less than 8% taken by the ten largest. Material: peripheral blood. These receptors all come from a woman aged 45-65 years with acute or convalescent COVID-19. CDR3s include the opening cysteine and the closing phenylalanine or tryptophan. The D gene is left open where the match is weak. Some rows have no size entry. The others give once, few or many, or a class for an expanded clone.

size: NA
V: TRBV5-4
J: TRBJ2-1
D: TRBD1
CDR3: CASSWGTALNEQFF
DNA: TGTGCCAGCAGCTGGGGGACAGCCCTCAATGAGCAGTTCTTC

size: NA
V: TRBV7-9
J: TRBJ2-3
D: NA
CDR3: CASSPSTSTDTQYF
DNA: TGTGCCAGCAGCCCGAGTACTAGCACAGATACGCAGTATTTT

size: NA
V: TRBV18
J: TRBJ1-1
D: TRBD1
CDR3: CASSPGQGFAEAFF
DNA: TGTGCCAGCTCACCCGGACAGGGTTTCGCTGAAGCTTTCTTT

size: NA
V: TRBV4-2
J: TRBJ2-1
D: NA
CDR3: CASRKGDEQFF
DNA: TGTGCCAGCCGCAAGGGGGATGAGCAGTTCTTC

size: NA
V: TRBV3-1/TRBV3-2
J: TRBJ2-1
D: NA
CDR3: CASSPTSGYNGEQFF
DNA: TGTGCCAGCAGCCCAACTTCAGGGTATAATGGTGAGCAGTTCTTC

size: NA
V: TRBV24-1
J: TRBJ1-2
D: TRBD1
CDR3: CATSDPLRQGGYGYTF
DNA: TGTGCCACCAGTGACCCTTTAAGACAGGGGGGCTATGGCTACACCTTC

size: NA
V: TRBV7-2
J: TRBJ2-2
D: NA
CDR3: CASSSKNTGELFF
DNA: TGTGCCAGCAGCTCAAAGAACACCGGGGAGCTGTTTTTT

size: NA
V: TRBV5-4
J: TRBJ2-5
D: TRBD1
CDR3: CASSKGQGLQETQYF
DNA: TGTGCCAGCAGCAAGGGACAGGGCCTCCAAGAGACCCAGTACTTC

size: NA
V: TRBV5-1
J: TRBJ2-7
D: TRBD1
CDR3: CASSFRTGPYEQYF
DNA: TGCGCCAGCAGCTTTCGGACAGGGCCCTACGAGCAGTACTTC

size: NA
V: TRBV6-2/TRBV6-3
J: TRBJ2-3
D: NA
CDR3: CASSQPSGYSISTDTQYF
DNA: TGTGCCAGCAGTCAACCCTCGGGGTATTCCATAAGCACAGATACGCAGTATTTT

size: NA
V: TRBV30
J: TRBJ2-3
D: TRBD2
CDR3: CAWEAGRSDTQYF
DNA: TGTGCCTGGGAAGCGGGGCGGTCAGATACGCAGTATTTT

size: NA
V: TRBV19
J: TRBJ1-6
D: NA
CDR3: CASSTGDSPLHF
DNA: TGTGCCAGTAGTACAGGGGATTCACCCCTCCACTTT

size: once
V: TRBV7-2
J: TRBJ2-7
D: NA
CDR3: CASSLGTAGRYEQYF
DNA: TGTGCCAGCAGCTTAGGAACCGCAGGGCGGTACGAGCAGTACTTC

size: NA
V: TRBV27
J: TRBJ1-1
D: NA
CDR3: CARDWTALLVAEAFF
DNA: TGTGCCAGGGACTGGACAGCCCTTTTGGTGGCTGAAGCTTTCTTT

size: NA
V: TRBV24-1
J: TRBJ2-5
D: NA
CDR3: CATSDHEGGSVQETQYF
DNA: TGTGCCACCAGTGACCACGAGGGAGGTTCAGTCCAAGAGACCCAGTACTTC

size: once
V: TRBV5-1
J: TRBJ2-7
D: NA
CDR3: CASSELGRGAEQYF
DNA: TGCGCCAGCTCCGAATTAGGTCGGGGGGCCGAGCAGTACTTC

size: NA
V: TRBV3-1/TRBV3-2
J: TRBJ2-7
D: TRBD1
CDR3: CASSQVTGGLYEQYF
DNA: TGTGCCAGCAGCCAAGTAACAGGGGGCCTTTACGAGCAGTACTTC

size: NA
V: TRBV7-7
J: TRBJ2-2
D: NA
CDR3: CASSASAYTGELFF
DNA: TGTGCCAGCAGCGCTAGCGCATACACCGGGGAGCTGTTTTTT

size: NA
V: TRBV4-1
J: TRBJ2-7
D: NA
CDR3: CASSLDSFTDEQYF
DNA: TGCGCCAGCAGCCTAGATAGCTTCACTGACGAGCAGTACTTC

size: NA
V: TRBV29-1
J: TRBJ2-5
D: TRBD1
CDR3: CSVEKTGGKTQYF
DNA: TGCAGCGTTGAAAAGACAGGGGGTAAGACCCAGTACTTC

size: NA
V: TRBV30
J: TRBJ2-2
D: TRBD2
CDR3: CAWSPGLAGGGAGELFF
DNA: TGTGCCTGGAGCCCGGGACTAGCGGGGGGGGGCGCCGGGGAGCTGTTTTTT

size: NA
V: TRBV3-1/TRBV3-2
J: TRBJ2-1
D: TRBD2
CDR3: CASSQGLAGGGEQFF
DNA: TGTGCCAGCAGCCAGGGACTAGCGGGAGGTGGTGAGCAGTTCTTC

size: NA
V: TRBV11-2
J: TRBJ2-5
D: TRBD2
CDR3: CASSLDGRGLAGGPGETQYF
DNA: TGTGCCAGCAGCTTAGACGGTCGGGGACTAGCGGGAGGGCCCGGTGAGACCCAGTACTTC

size: NA
V: TRBV7-2
J: TRBJ1-1
D: TRBD1
CDR3: CASSLAGQGNTEAFF
DNA: TGTGCCAGCAGCTTAGCGGGACAGGGGAACACTGAAGCTTTCTTT

size: NA
V: TRBV18
J: TRBJ2-7
D: NA
CDR3: CASSPLSQVSYEQYF
DNA: TGTGCCAGCTCACCACTTTCTCAGGTCTCCTACGAGCAGTACTTC

size: once
V: TRBV12-3/TRBV12-4
J: TRBJ1-1
D: NA
CDR3: CASSLGGGTEAFF
DNA: TGTGCCAGCAGTCTAGGGGGAGGCACTGAAGCTTTCTTT

size: NA
V: TRBV19
J: TRBJ1-4
D: NA
CDR3: CASTVGRGEKLFF
DNA: TGTGCCAGTACCGTCGGACGGGGTGAAAAACTGTTTTTT

size: NA
V: TRBV5-8
J: TRBJ2-5
D: NA
CDR3: CASNLMRETQYF
DNA: TGTGCCAGCAACCTCATGCGGGAGACCCAGTACTTC

size: NA
V: TRBV21-1
J: TRBJ1-1
D: NA
CDR3: CASSAAFTGKNTEAFF
DNA: TGTGCCAGCAGCGCAGCCTTCACAGGGAAGAACACTGAAGCTTTCTTT

size: few
V: TRBV5-4
J: TRBJ1-1
D: TRBD1
CDR3: CASSKDRDHTEAFF
DNA: TGTGCCAGCAGCAAGGACAGGGATCACACTGAAGCTTTCTTT

size: NA
V: TRBV2
J: TRBJ1-1
D: NA
CDR3: CASSDHGHRKAFF
DNA: TGTGCCAGCAGCGACCACGGACATAGGAAAGCTTTCTTT

size: NA
V: TRBV4-1
J: TRBJ1-6
D: NA
CDR3: CASSLSGQTASPLHF
DNA: TGCGCCAGCAGCTTGTCCGGCCAAACAGCTTCACCCCTCCACTTT

size: NA
V: TRBV7-9
J: TRBJ1-6
D: NA
CDR3: CASSLVRAAADNSPLHF
DNA: TGTGCCAGCAGCTTAGTTCGCGCGGCAGCGGATAATTCACCCCTCCACTTT

size: NA
V: TRBV5-5
J: TRBJ1-2
D: NA
CDR3: CASTPGHLLSNYGYTF
DNA: TGTGCCAGCACTCCGGGACACTTACTATCTAACTATGGCTACACCTTC

size: NA
V: TRBV7-2
J: TRBJ2-2
D: NA
CDR3: CASSLGLASSLHGELFF
DNA: TGTGCCAGCAGCTTAGGGCTGGCTAGTTCTTTACACGGGGAGCTGTTTTTT

size: NA
V: TRBV2
J: TRBJ1-5
D: NA
CDR3: CASTKEASRLF
DNA: TGTGCCAGCACCAAGGAGGCGAGCCGCCTTTTT

size: NA
V: TRBV6-4
J: TRBJ1-1
D: NA
CDR3: CASSLTLSTEAFF
DNA: TGTGCCAGCAGTCTGACATTGAGCACTGAAGCTTTCTTT

size: NA
V: TRBV4-2
J: TRBJ2-7
D: NA
CDR3: CASSQGFGRGYEQYF
DNA: TGTGCCAGCAGCCAAGGGTTCGGCAGGGGCTACGAGCAGTACTTC

size: many
V: TRBV15
J: TRBJ1-4
D: NA
CDR3: CATSRRRTGTTNEKLFF
DNA: TGTGCCACCAGCAGACGACGTACAGGGACAACTAATGAAAAACTGTTTTTT

size: NA
V: TRBV4-3
J: TRBJ1-2
D: NA
CDR3: CASSQDTQTAYGYTF
DNA: TGCGCCAGCAGCCAAGATACGCAGACAGCCTATGGCTACACCTTC

size: NA
V: TRBV18
J: TRBJ2-7
D: TRBD2
CDR3: CASSPSSGRFTYEQYF
DNA: TGTGCCAGCTCACCCTCTAGCGGGAGGTTCACCTACGAGCAGTACTTC

size: NA
V: TRBV15
J: TRBJ2-2
D: TRBD1
CDR3: CATSGFQGDANTGELFF
DNA: TGTGCCACCAGCGGGTTCCAGGGGGACGCAAACACCGGGGAGCTGTTTTTT

size: NA
V: TRBV18
J: TRBJ2-1
D: TRBD2
CDR3: CASSPGLAGFTYNEQFF
DNA: TGTGCCAGCTCACCAGGACTAGCGGGATTTACCTACAATGAGCAGTTCTTC

size: NA
V: TRBV6-1
J: TRBJ1-2
D: NA
CDR3: CASSETQWTEYGYTF
DNA: TGTGCCAGCAGTGAAACCCAGTGGACAGAGTATGGCTACACCTTC

size: once
V: TRBV5-1
J: TRBJ1-3
D: NA
CDR3: CASSSGGYGNTIYF
DNA: TGCGCCAGCAGCTCCGGGGGGTATGGAAACACCATATATTTT

size: few
V: TRBV9
J: TRBJ2-2
D: TRBD1
CDR3: CASSDGTGALIANTGELFF
DNA: TGTGCCAGCAGCGACGGGACAGGGGCCTTAATAGCGAACACCGGGGAGCTGTTTTTT

size: NA
V: TRBV9
J: TRBJ2-3
D: NA
CDR3: CASSRKGLDTQYF
DNA: TGTGCCAGCAGCCGGAAGGGGTTAGATACGCAGTATTTT

size: once
V: TRBV5-4
J: TRBJ2-5
D: TRBD2
CDR3: CASSLKGGGAGETQYF
DNA: TGTGCCAGCAGCCTGAAGGGCGGGGGGGCCGGAGAGACCCAGTACTTC

size: NA
V: TRBV21-1
J: TRBJ1-5
D: NA
CDR3: CASSKVSTRRGEKNQPQHF
DNA: TGTGCCAGCAGCAAAGTTTCCACGCGGAGGGGTGAGAAAAATCAGCCCCAGCATTTT

size: NA
V: TRBV23-1
J: TRBJ2-3
D: TRBD2
CDR3: CASSHSGLHPSLAGGPSTDTQYF
DNA: TGCGCCAGCAGTCATTCCGGGCTTCACCCCTCTCTGGCGGGAGGGCCTAGCACAGATACGCAGTATTTT

size: once
V: TRBV12-1
J: TRBJ2-2
D: NA
CDR3: CASSCPGTGELFF
DNA: TGTGCCAGCAGCTGCCCGGGCACCGGGGAGCTGTTTTTT

size: NA
V: TRBV5-1
J: TRBJ1-5
D: NA
CDR3: CASSTGTNQPQHF
DNA: TGCGCCAGCAGCACAGGGACCAATCAGCCCCAGCATTTT

size: NA
V: TRBV7-2
J: TRBJ2-1
D: TRBD2
CDR3: CASSGLAGGPNEQFF
DNA: TGTGCCAGCAGCGGGCTAGCGGGGGGGCCCAATGAGCAGTTCTTC

size: NA
V: TRBV28
J: TRBJ1-5
D: NA
CDR3: CASSLMGQPQHF
DNA: TGTGCCAGCAGTTTAATGGGCCAGCCCCAGCATTTT

size: NA
V: TRBV7-2
J: TRBJ2-2
D: NA
CDR3: CASSLEQAYTGELFF
DNA: TGTGCCAGCAGCTTAGAACAGGCTTACACCGGGGAGCTGTTTTTT

size: NA
V: TRBV16
J: TRBJ1-3
D: NA
CDR3: CASSLGQLGNTIYF
DNA: TGTGCCAGCAGCCTCGGACAGCTAGGAAACACCATATATTTT